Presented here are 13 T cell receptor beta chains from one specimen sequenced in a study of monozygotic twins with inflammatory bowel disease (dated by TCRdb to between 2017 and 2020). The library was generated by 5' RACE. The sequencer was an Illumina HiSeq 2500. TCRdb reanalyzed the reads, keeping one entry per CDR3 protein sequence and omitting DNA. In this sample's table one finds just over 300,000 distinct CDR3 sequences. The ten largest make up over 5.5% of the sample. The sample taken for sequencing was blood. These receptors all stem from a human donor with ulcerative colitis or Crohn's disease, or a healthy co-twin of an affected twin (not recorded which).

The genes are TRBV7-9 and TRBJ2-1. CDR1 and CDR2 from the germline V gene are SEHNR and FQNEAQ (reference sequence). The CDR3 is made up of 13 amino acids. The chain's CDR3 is CASSLEYPNEQFF.

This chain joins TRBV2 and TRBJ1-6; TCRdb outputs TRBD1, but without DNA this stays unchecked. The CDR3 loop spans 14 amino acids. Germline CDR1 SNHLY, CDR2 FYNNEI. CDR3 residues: CASSQTGNNSPLHF.

This chain's CDR3 is CASSLGGRSEAFF. V gene TRBV12-3 or TRBV12-4 combines with J gene TRBJ1-1; the TCRdb D gene call, TRBD1, has no DNA to confirm it. The CDR3 loop spans 13 amino acids.

The CDR3 region is CASSGTGQGSPYNEQFF. The gene calls are TRBV6-1 and TRBJ2-1; TCRdb's D call, TRBD1, is unchecked because there is no DNA. The germline V gene has CDR1 MNHNS and CDR2 SASEGT. The CDR3 spans 17 residues.

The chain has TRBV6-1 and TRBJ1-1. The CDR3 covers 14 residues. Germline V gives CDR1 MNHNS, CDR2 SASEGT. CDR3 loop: CASSRYLMNTEAFF.

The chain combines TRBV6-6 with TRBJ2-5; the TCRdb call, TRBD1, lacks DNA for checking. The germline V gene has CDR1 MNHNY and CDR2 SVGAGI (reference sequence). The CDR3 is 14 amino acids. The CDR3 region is CASMWGGEGETQYF.

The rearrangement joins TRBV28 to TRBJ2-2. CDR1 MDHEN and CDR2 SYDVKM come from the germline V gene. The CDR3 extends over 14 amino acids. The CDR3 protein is CASSSGRNTGELFF.

The CDR3 loop reads CASSPHRGRNEKLFF. The rearrangement joins TRBV3-1 to TRBJ1-4; there is no DNA to check the TCRdb D call of TRBD1. Germline V gene sequence: CDR1 LGHDT, CDR2 YNNKEL (reference sequence). This CDR3 comprises 15 residues. Full variable domain (missing parts from reference TRBV3-1 and TRBJ1-4): DTAVSQTPKYLVTQMGNDKSIKCEQNLGHDTMYWYKQDSKKFLKIMFSYNNKELIINETVPNRFSPKSPDKAHLNLHINSLELGDSAVYFCASSPHRGRNEKLFFGSGTQLSVL.

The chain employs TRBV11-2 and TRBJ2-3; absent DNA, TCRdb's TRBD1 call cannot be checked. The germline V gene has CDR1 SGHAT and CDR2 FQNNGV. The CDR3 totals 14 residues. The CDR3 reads CASSLSSTRDTQYF.

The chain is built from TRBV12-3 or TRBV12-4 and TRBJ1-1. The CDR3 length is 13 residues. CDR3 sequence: CASSLWGEDEAFF.

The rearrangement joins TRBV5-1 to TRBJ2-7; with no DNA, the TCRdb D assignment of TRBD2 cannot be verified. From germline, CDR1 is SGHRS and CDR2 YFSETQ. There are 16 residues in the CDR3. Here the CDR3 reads CASSLVAGVSSYEQYF.

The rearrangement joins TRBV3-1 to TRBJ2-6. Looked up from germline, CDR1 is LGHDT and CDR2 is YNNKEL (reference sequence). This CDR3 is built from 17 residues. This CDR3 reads CASSRKPPGSGANVLTF.

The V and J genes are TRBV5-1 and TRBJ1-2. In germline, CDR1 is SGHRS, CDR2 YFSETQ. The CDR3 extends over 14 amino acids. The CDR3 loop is CASSHQGGNYVYTF.